The T cell receptor (beta chain) under discussion was sequenced for a study of radiotherapy plus CTLA-4 blockade in lung cancer. Some clones are missing from TCRdb's copy, which holds only in-frame ones; the method was immunoSEQ multiplex PCR. Of tens of thousands of clones detected, 73% appear once; the ten largest clones hold 3.6%. The CDR3 is 14 residues long. CDR1 LNHDA and CDR2 SQIVND come from the germline V gene (reference sequence). Trimming stripped 3 bases from V and 2 bases from J, with 10 bases between. This chain joins TRBV19 and TRBJ1-1; D call uncertain. The receptor's source is a human donor with non-small cell lung cancer who had stable disease on radiotherapy plus ipilimumab. Sequencing was performed on peripheral blood, taken from a patient treated with radiotherapy plus ipilimumab. This CDR3 reads CASSMAQLNTEAFF. CDR3 nucleotide sequence: TGTGCCAGTAGTATGGCACAGCTTAACACTGAAGCTTTCTTT. The entire variable domain, with the rest obtained from reference TRBV19 and TRBJ1-1, is as follows: DGGITQSPKYLFRKEGQNVTLSCEQNLNHDAMYWYRQDPGQGLRLIYYSQIVNDFQKGDIAEGYSVSREKKESFPLTVTSAQKNPTAFYLCASSMAQLNTEAFFGQGTRLTVV.